Below, 9 T cell receptor beta chains from the same sample are listed, as sequenced in a study of blood T cell repertoires in COVID-19. TCRdb's table, derived via immunoSEQ multiplex PCR, lists solely in-frame clones and lacks some. The sample includes roughly 500,000 clones, nearly 90% of them seen just once. Material: peripheral blood. The receptor set was obtained from a man between 18 and 29 years old with COVID-19, enrolled during active disease.

This clone came up once. This chain connects TRBV7-2 to TRBJ2-2; tentatively, D is TRBD2 (6 bases). This CDR3 comprises 15 residues. V was trimmed by 5 bases and J by 3 bases, leaving 13 bases between them. The germline gives CDR1 SGHTA, CDR2 FQGNSA. The CDR3: CASSPGLHHTGELFF. CDR3 nucleotides: TGTGCCAGCAGCCCGGGACTCCATCACACCGGGGAGCTGTTTTTT.

The chain employs TRBV6-2 or TRBV6-3 and TRBJ1-2, with D possibly being TRBD1 (5 bases). Germline loops: CDR1 MNHEY, CDR2 SVGEGT. V lost 3 bases and J 4 bases, leaving 21 bases between the germline ends. CDR3 length: 17 amino acids. The CDR3 DNA reads as TGTGCCAGCAGTTATTTTGGTTCAGGGCCCAGTGGCTATGGCTACACCTTC. Its translation is CASSYFGSGPSGYGYTF.

This clone has a single count. J is TRBJ1-2 and V is TRBV6-5, with 10 nucleotides matching TRBD1. The CDR3 totals 15 residues. The germline V gene encodes CDR1 MNHEY and CDR2 SVGAGI. J gave up 4 bases and V 0 bases, and 2 bases lay outside the gene matches. CDR3 bases: TGTGCCAGCAGTTACTCGGGACAGGGGATCTATGGCTACACCTTC. Its protein product is CASSYSGQGIYGYTF.

The rearrangement uses TRBV6-6 and TRBJ2-3; 10 bases align to TRBD2. The CDR3 length is 16 residues. CDR1 MNHNY and CDR2 SVGAGI come from the germline V gene (reference sequence). The junction had 11 bases not matched to a gene; V was cut back by 5 bases and J by 6 bases. CDR3 in amino acids: CASSTSGRALADTQYF. CDR3 coding DNA: TGTGCCAGCAGTACGAGCGGGAGGGCCTTGGCGGATACGCAGTATTTT.

The CDR3 region has the DNA TGTGCCAGTAGTATGGGGCTTAACACTGAAGCTTTCTTT. Its protein is CASSMGLNTEAFF. V and J are TRBV19 and TRBJ1-1; maybe TRBD1 (5 bases). Trimming removed 3 bases at V and 2 bases at J, with 7 bases between. Germline CDR1 is LNHDA and CDR2 is SQIVND (reference sequence). This CDR3 region has 13 residues.

The V and J genes are TRBV6-6 and TRBJ2-7; a weak D match, TRBD2 (6 bases). The CDR3 extends over 15 amino acids. Germline V gene lookup returns CDR1 MNHNY and CDR2 SVGAGI (reference sequence). Trimming shortened V by 2 bases and J by 5 bases, and 16 bases separated the two germline ends. The CDR3 region is CASSYLREAAHEQYF. DNA for the CDR3: TGTGCCAGCAGTTACCTCAGGGAGGCTGCCCACGAGCAGTACTTC.

The chain carries TRBV15 and TRBJ1-5; 7 bases are a match to TRBD1. CDR3 length equals 17 residues. Germline-derived CDR1 and CDR2 are LNHNV and YYDKDF (reference sequence). The trim removed 0 bases at V and 7 bases at J, leaving 12 bases unmatched. The CDR3 loop reads CATSRDKGAPAWQPQHF. For the CDR3, the DNA is TGTGCCACCAGCAGAGATAAGGGGGCCCCGGCTTGGCAGCCCCAGCATTTT.

The rearrangement uses TRBV15 and TRBJ1-1, with D unclear. The CDR3 runs to 14 residues. The V gene's germline CDR1 is LNHNV and CDR2 YYDKDF (reference sequence). Trimming cost V 1 base and J 6 bases, with 12 bases left between them. CDR3 loop: CATSRGDSLAEAFF. As DNA, the CDR3 is TGTGCCACCAGCAGAGGAGATAGTTTAGCTGAAGCTTTCTTT.

V is TRBV3-1 (or the pseudogene TRBV3-2) and J is TRBJ2-3, with 12 positions matching TRBD2. V lost 3 bases and J lost 2; bases outside the gene matches: 3. This CDR3 comprises 16 residues. CDR1 LGHDT and CDR2 YNNKEL come from the germline V gene (reference sequence). The CDR3 region has the DNA TGTGCCAGCAGCCACTGGACTAGCGGGATCACAGATACGCAGTATTTT. Translating it yields CASSHWTSGITDTQYF.